This TCR beta chain is drawn from a study of shared clonotypes between healthy human individuals. Sequenced by immunoSEQ multiplex PCR; TCRdb stores in-frame clones only, minus some. Altogether approximately 100,000 clones are present, about two thirds being singletons, with the ten largest covering 40% to 45%. Germline V gene lookup returns CDR1 SEHNR and CDR2 FQNEAQ (reference sequence). This CDR3 has 17 amino acids. Trimming stripped 4 bases from V and 0 bases from J, with 18 bases between. Specimen: memory CD8+ T cells sorted from blood. Described subset: CD45RO+ cells pooled with CCR7-negative TemRA cells. The chain links TRBV7-9 to TRBJ1-1; a weak D match, TRBD1 (5 bases). The sequence derives from a young man in good health. CDR3 DNA: TGTGCCAGCAGCTCTCCCATAGGGGTCCCCATGAACACTGAAGCTTTCTTT. Translated, it gives CASSSPIGVPMNTEAFF.